This TCR beta chain derives from a study of T cells in Graves' hyperthyroidism and ophthalmopathy. Study summary: Peripheral blood sampling occurred at initial diagnosis, before any treatment.

Uncontrolled infection, other autoimmune disease, pregnancy or lactation led to exclusion. Clinical symptoms, serum thyroxine and TRAb, thyroid ultrasound and orbital computed tomography together formed the diagnostic basis. This clonotype has ten or more counts. Trimming took off 10 bases at V and 3 bases at J, with 17 bases between the two ends. CDR1 is KGHDR and CDR2 is SFDVKD in the germline V gene. There are 14 residues in the CDR3. The source material, RNA transcripts, was used to amplify TCR beta CDR3 regions. Primed by the HTBI set, a first-round RT-PCR was run on the TCR CDR3. TCRdb fed the multiplex PCR reads into MiXCR, producing one record per CDR3 protein. The sample lists hundreds of thousands of distinct CDR3 sequences; about 35% were seen once.

Sample: blood. The source of this sequence is a woman between 40 and 50 years old with Graves' hyperthyroidism. The gene calls are TRBV24-1 and TRBJ1-1; D is unresolved. CDR3 coding DNA: TGTGCCACGCGGCCGGCCGGGCCTCACACTGAAGCTTTCTTT. Its translation is CATRPAGPHTEAFF.